This TCR beta chain was identified in a study of CD8 T cells in Susac syndrome. CD8+ and CD4+ T cells circulating in blood were sequenced for TCR beta. The CD8+ and CD4+ T cells were isolated magnetically using a negative isolation approach, whereas the TEMRA cells were enriched by FACS. The germline gives CDR1 SNHLY, CDR2 FYNNEI. V was shortened by 9 bases and J by 3 bases, with 15 bases between the two germline ends. This CDR3 contains 14 residues. Reverse transcription of roughly 0.5 to 1 ug RNA was performed with random hexamers. TCR beta CDR3 was amplified by immunoSEQ multiplex PCR. This amplification extended across 54 Vbeta and 13 Jbeta segments. A single record per CDR3 protein comes from TCRdb applying MiXCR to the immunoSEQ multiplex PCR reads. Here the sample spans some 100,000 distinct CDR3 sequences, just under 95% being singletons.

Material: CD4+ T cells from PBMCs. The chain combines TRBV2 with TRBJ2-1, with D possibly TRBD2 on 6 matching bases. This receptor was taken from a human donor with multiple sclerosis. CDR3 in DNA: TGTGCCAGAGGGGCGGGGCGTTACTACAATGAGCAGTTCTTC. Its translation: CARGAGRYYNEQFF.